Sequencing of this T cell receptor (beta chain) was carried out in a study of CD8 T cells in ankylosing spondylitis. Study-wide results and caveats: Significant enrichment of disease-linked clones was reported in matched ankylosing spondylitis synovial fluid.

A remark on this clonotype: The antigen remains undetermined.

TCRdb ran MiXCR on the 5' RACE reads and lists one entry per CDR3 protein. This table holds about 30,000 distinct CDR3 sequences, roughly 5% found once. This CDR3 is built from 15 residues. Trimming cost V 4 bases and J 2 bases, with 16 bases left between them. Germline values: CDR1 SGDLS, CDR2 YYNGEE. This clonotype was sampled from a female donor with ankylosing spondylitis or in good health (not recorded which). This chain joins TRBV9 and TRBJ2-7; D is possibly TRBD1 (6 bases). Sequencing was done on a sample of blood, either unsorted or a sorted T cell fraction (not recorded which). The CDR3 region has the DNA TGTGCCAGCAGCCCTCCAGGGGTCGGTCCCTACGAGCAGTACTTC. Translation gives CASSPPGVGPYEQYF. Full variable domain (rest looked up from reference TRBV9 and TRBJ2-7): DSGVTQTPKHLITATGQRVTLRCSPRSGDLSVYWYQQSLDQGLQFLIQYYNGEERAKGNILERFSAQQFPDLHSELNLSSLELGDSALYFCASSPPGVGPYEQYFGPGTRLTVT.